Following are 17 T cell receptor beta chains from one sample sequenced in a study of CD8+CD57+ T cells in acquired aplastic anemia. Genomic DNA served as template for TCR beta VDJ and CDR3 profiling. In TCRdb, the reads were re-called with MiXCR into one record per CDR3 protein. Found here are around 250,000 distinct CDR3 sequences, around 60% of them singletons; the top ten hold under 8.5%. Sequencing input: sorted CD4+, CD8+, or CD8+CD57+ T cells (not recorded which) from PBMCs. The receptor set was obtained from a human donor with severe aplastic anemia or a healthy control (not recorded which).

Many counts were recorded for this clonotype. The rearrangement links TRBV12-3 or TRBV12-4 to TRBJ2-7; D perhaps matches TRBD1 (6 bases). This CDR3 is 14 amino acids long. Trimming stripped 1 base from V and 4 bases from J, with 11 bases between. CDR3 region: CASSLDRVSYEQYF. CDR3 in DNA: TGTGCCAGCAGTTTAGACAGGGTCTCGTACGAGCAGTACTTC.

This chain links TRBV2 with TRBJ1-4; unclear D gene. The germline V gene has CDR1 SNHLY and CDR2 FYNNEI. Between the trimmed V and J ends, which lost 6 bases and 5 bases, there was a span of 16 bases. This CDR3 contains 15 residues. The CDR3 nucleotides are TGTGCCAGCAGCTCACCCGGCCTAATGAATGAAAAACTGTTTTTT. It yields the protein CASSSPGLMNEKLFF.

This clonotype has a single count. The rearrangement links TRBV2 to TRBJ1-5; D is unclear. The CDR3 loop spans 15 amino acids. V was shortened by 3 bases and J by 5 bases, with 14 bases between the two germline ends. CDR1 and CDR2 (germline): SNHLY, FYNNEI. The CDR3 loop reads CASSDLRTDDQPQHF. The CDR3 region has the DNA TGTGCCAGCAGTGACTTACGGACTGACGATCAGCCCCAGCATTTT.

This clonotype appeared many times. This sequence joins TRBV7-9 and TRBJ1-2, with D uncertain. The CDR3 has 13 amino acids. Germline V gene data show CDR1 as SEHNR and CDR2 as FQNEAQ (reference sequence). V was pared by 5 bases and J by 4 bases, with 11 bases between. The CDR3 loop is CASSHDPTYGYTF. The CDR3 nucleotides read TGTGCCAGCAGCCACGATCCCACCTATGGCTACACCTTC.

Points on this clonotype: An end of the junction differs from the germline gene, which may be a read error. The chain employs TRBV5-8 and TRBJ2-2, with 7 bases aligning to TRBD1. The CDR3 is 15 amino acids. Germline lookup yields CDR1 SGHTS and CDR2 YDEGEE. The CDR3 DNA reads as TGCGCCAGCAGCTTGGAAGTCAGGGGGACCGGGGAGCTGTTTTTT. Translated: CASSLEVRGTGELFF.

This rearrangement joins TRBV20-1 to TRBJ2-1; no reliable D call. The CDR3 runs 12 residues. V was pared by 0 bases and J by 12 bases, with 12 bases between. Germline loops: CDR1 DFQATT, CDR2 SNEGSKA (reference sequence). The CDR3 region is CSAREDSFGQFF. The CDR3 nucleotides read TGCAGTGCTAGAGAAGATAGTTTCGGGCAGTTCTTC.

This clonotype appeared a single time. V is TRBV9 and J is TRBJ2-7; 9 bases map to TRBD2. The CDR3 length is 14 residues. From germline, CDR1 is SGDLS and CDR2 YYNGEE. J lost 6 bases, V lost 4 bases, and 8 bases had no gene match. The CDR3 is CASSPRTSASEQYF. The CDR3 DNA reads TGTGCCAGCAGCCCAAGGACTAGCGCATCCGAGCAGTACTTC. Looking up the rest from reference TRBV9 and TRBJ2-7 gives the full variable domain: DSGVTQTPKHLITATGQRVTLRCSPRSGDLSVYWYQQSLDQGLQFLIQYYNGEERAKGNILERFSAQQFPDLHSELNLSSLELGDSALYFCASSPRTSASEQYFGPGTRLTVT.

The CDR3 reads CASSLPGFQETQYF. The CDR3 DNA sequence: TGTGCCAGCAGCTTGCCAGGGTTCCAAGAGACCCAGTACTTC. The gene calls are TRBV5-4 and TRBJ2-5, with D maybe TRBD1 (5 bases). The ends were cut back, 1 base at V and 1 base at J, with 8 bases in the middle. From germline, CDR1 is SGHNT and CDR2 YYREEE (reference sequence). This CDR3 comprises 14 residues.

J is TRBJ2-5 and V is TRBV24-1, with 7 bases fitting TRBD1. CDR1 is KGHDR and CDR2 is SFDVKD in the germline V gene. The CDR3 has 15 residues. V was pared by 3 bases and J by 0 bases, with 3 bases of the junction left unmatched. CDR3 nucleotide sequence: TGTGCCACCAGTGATCTGACAGGGAACCAAGAGACCCAGTACTTC. Its protein is CATSDLTGNQETQYF.

The chain uses TRBV2 and TRBJ2-7, with D perhaps matching TRBD1 (6 bases). The germline CDR1 and CDR2 sequences are SNHLY and FYNNEI. This CDR3 has 17 amino acids. V lost 2 bases and J 5 bases, leaving 22 bases between the germline ends. The CDR3 nucleotides read TGTGCCAGCAGTGAAAGGGTATACGGGCAGGGGCAGGACGAGCAGTACTTC. It translates to CASSERVYGQGQDEQYF.

This clonotype was counted a few times. The chain links TRBV19 to TRBJ1-2, with 10 positions matching TRBD1. V dropped 5 bases and J dropped 4; count of bases not matched to a gene: 7. This CDR3 is built from 15 residues. Germline CDR1 and CDR2: LNHDA and SQIVND (reference sequence). The CDR3 bases are TGTGCCAGTAGTGACGGGACAGGGGCCTTCTATGGCTACACCTTC. It encodes CASSDGTGAFYGYTF.

The chain couples TRBV7-7 to TRBJ2-5; D is unresolved. CDR1 and CDR2 from the germline V gene are SSHAT and FNYEAQ (reference sequence). The CDR3 sequence is 15 residues long. V lost 5 bases, J lost 4 bases, and 17 bases lay in between. The CDR3 region is CASSMGRTARETQYF. CDR3 coding DNA: TGTGCCAGCAGCATGGGCCGGACCGCCCGAGAGACCCAGTACTTC.

As concerns this clonotype: The junction shows a germline mismatch at one end, possibly a read error. The gene calls are TRBV5-1 and TRBJ2-7; D gene uncertain. This CDR3 is built from 15 residues. CDR1 is SGHRS and CDR2 is YFSETQ in the germline V gene. CDR3 residues: CASSLDLNSIYEQYF. In DNA form, the CDR3 reads TGTGCCAGCAGCTTAGACCTAAACTCGATCTACGAGCAGTACTTC.

The gene calls are TRBV7-6 and TRBJ1-1; TRBD1 is a possible D gene (5 bases). The CDR3 contains 13 residues. Germline assignment: CDR1 SGHVS and CDR2 FNYEAQ. V lost 3 bases and J 3 bases, leaving 8 bases between the germline ends. CDR3 sequence (DNA): TGTGCCAGCAGCTTTTCGGGGGACACTGAAGCTTTCTTT. It yields the protein CASSFSGDTEAFF. Variable domain in full (rest from reference TRBV7-6 and TRBJ1-1): GAGVSQSPRYKVTKRGQDVALRCDPISGHVSLYWYRQALGQGPEFLTYFNYEAQQDKSGLPNDRFSAERPEGSISTLTIQRTEQRDSAMYRCASSFSGDTEAFFGQGTRLTVV.

The chain recombines TRBV7-2 with TRBJ1-5; perhaps TRBD1 as D (5 bases). V was pared by 1 base and J by 5 bases, with 18 bases between. The CDR3 runs 17 residues. Germline V gives CDR1 SGHTA, CDR2 FQGNSA. The chain's CDR3 is CASSLGRRLAGDQPQHF. The CDR3 region has the DNA TGTGCCAGCAGCTTAGGTCGTCGACTAGCGGGGGATCAGCCCCAGCATTTT.

This clonotype appeared once. The genes are TRBV7-6 and TRBJ2-7, with 8 bases aligning to TRBD2. V shed 5 bases, J shed 3 bases, and the junction held 15 bases outside the gene matches. CDR1 SGHVS and CDR2 FNYEAQ come from the germline V gene. The CDR3 consists of 17 residues. The chain's CDR3 is CASSRLTSTRGGYEQYF. The CDR3, as DNA: TGTGCCAGCAGCCGCCTTACATCCACACGGGGGGGCTACGAGCAGTACTTC.

Here the CDR3 DNA reads TGCAGTGCTTTAGGGGGGGGGTCTGTTAACTATGGCTACACCTTC. Translated: CSALGGGSVNYGYTF. The chain has TRBV20-1 and TRBJ1-2; TRBD1 is a possible D gene (6 bases). There are 15 residues in the CDR3. Trimming shortened V by 5 bases and J by 1 base, and 17 bases separated the two germline ends. Per the germline V gene, CDR1 is DFQATT and CDR2 is SNEGSKA (reference sequence).